The clone carrying this TCR beta chain has only a few counts. The data originate from a study of early T cells in non-severe SARS-CoV-2 infection. As for the study in general: With bulk RNA from unsorted whole blood as input, sequencing yielded unpaired chains.

Trimming pared 2 bases from V and 1 base from J, leaving 11 bases between. Germline CDR1 GTSNPN, CDR2 SVGIG (reference sequence). CDR3 length equals 14 residues. Via MiXCR, TCRdb re-called the 5' RACE reads, giving one row per CDR3 protein. In the table there are under 90,000 distinct CDR3 sequences, about 15% of which are singletons. This clonotype was sampled from an adult who was a healthcare worker with PCR-confirmed SARS-CoV-2 infection or an uninfected control (not recorded which). What was sequenced was whole blood. The chain uses TRBV30 and TRBJ1-1; the D gene is possibly TRBD1 (6 bases). The CDR3 bases are TGTGCCTGGAGTAGGGGGAGATCGAACACTGAAGCTTTCTTT. Its protein is CAWSRGRSNTEAFF.